This T cell receptor beta chain was documented in a study of technical replicates of blood from several donors. Generated by immunoSEQ multiplex PCR, the TCRdb table keeps only in-frame clones and is missing some. The sample yields about 80,000 clones, just over 85% seen once. The TCR was taken from a human donor in good health. Some clones in this sample may be carry-over from other donors' samples. The sample was PBMCs.

CDR3 residues: CASSDAGSPYEQYF. DNA of the CDR3: TGTGCCAGCAGTGATGCAGGGTCCCCCTACGAGCAGTACTTC. J is TRBJ2-7 and V is TRBV25-1, with a tentative D call TRBD1 (5 bases). Deletions cut 3 bases from V and 2 bases from J, with 11 bases between. Germline CDR1 is MGHDK and CDR2 is SYGVNS. The CDR3 spans 14 residues.